Below, 4 T cell receptor beta chains from the same sample are listed, as sequenced in a study of TIL therapy for anti-PD-1-resistant metastatic lung cancer. This sample's time point: pre-treatment sample, taken before nivolumab and TIL therapy. Most excised metastases sampled were pleural nodules or supraclavicular lymph nodes. Sequencing used immunoSEQ v3. Profiled with immunoSEQ multiplex PCR; TCRdb holds only in-frame clones, not every one. The sample yields more than 9,000 clones, less than 75% seen once. The sample consisted of tumor tissue, taken at baseline. The origin of the receptors is a person aged 25-80 years with non-small cell lung cancer.

This clone has more than one count but fewer than ten. The genes are TRBV3-1 (or the pseudogene TRBV3-2) and TRBJ2-2; D ambiguous. Germline V CDR1 and CDR2: LGHDT, YNNKEL (reference sequence). Between the trimmed V and J ends, which lost 5 bases and 5 bases, there was a span of 18 bases. The CDR3 runs 16 residues. In nucleotides, the CDR3 is TGTGCCAGCAGCTCGTCGCATTCAGGCTTGACCGGGGAGCTGTTTTTT. Amino acids: CASSSSHSGLTGELFF.

This clone came up a few times. The chain combines TRBV9 with TRBJ1-2, with D tentatively TRBD1 (6 bases). Trimming removed 3 bases from V and 0 bases from J, with 15 bases in between. CDR3 length equals 16 residues. Germline V lookup: CDR1 SGDLS, CDR2 YYNGEE. The CDR3 loop is CASSALGGSSNYGYTF. CDR3 coding DNA: TGTGCCAGCAGCGCCCTAGGGGGATCGTCTAACTATGGCTACACCTTC.

This clone was observed a handful of times. CDR3 nucleotide sequence: TGTGCTAGTGGTTTGTCCCCCGATGCCGCGGGGCCCCAGCATTTT. It encodes CASGLSPDAAGPQHF. The chain links TRBV12-5 to TRBJ1-5, with unresolved D. Trimming removed 2 bases from V and 9 bases from J, with 17 bases in between. Germline CDR1 reads LGHNT; CDR2 reads FRNRAP. The CDR3 loop spans 15 amino acids. Variable domain in full (rest from reference TRBV12-5 and TRBJ1-5): DARVTQTPRHKVTEMGQEVTMRCQPILGHNTVFWYRQTMMQGLELLAYFRNRAPLDDSGMPKDRFSAEMPDATLATLKIQPSEPRDSAVYFCASGLSPDAAGPQHFGDGTRLSIL.

The chain recombines TRBV6-6 with TRBJ1-5; D call uncertain. The CDR3 covers 16 residues. Per the germline V gene, CDR1 is MNHNY and CDR2 is SVGAGI (reference sequence). With 0 bases removed from V and 3 bases from J, the gap between germline ends came to 12 bases. The CDR3 is CASSYSSRFTNQPQHF. CDR3 bases: TGTGCCAGCAGTTACTCAAGTAGGTTTACCAATCAGCCCCAGCATTTT.